The TCR beta chain under discussion was sequenced for a study of cytomegalovirus exposure and HLA in healthy donors. Study observations and caveats: Later on, analysis showed that most CMV-associated TCR beta chains appeared to be HLA-restricted.

Turning to this clone: Its specificity is unknown.

Use of 60 Vbeta and 13 Jbeta primers characterized the PCR. Sequencing used immunoSEQ multiplex PCR; TCRdb keeps in-frame clones, though not all of them. The top ten hold about 0.72% of the sample, which has about 180,000 clones, 79% seen once. Material for sequencing was PBMCs. The source is a middle-aged woman in good health and CMV-seronegative.

The CDR3 DNA reads as TGTGCCAGCAGCTTACCGGGACAGCGGAACACTGAAGCTTTCTTT. Its translation: CASSLPGQRNTEAFF. The chain uses TRBV7-2 and TRBJ1-1; 7 bases map to TRBD1. The junction had 4 bases not matched to a gene; V was cut back by 2 bases and J by 1 base. Germline V gene data show CDR1 as SGHTA and CDR2 as FQGNSA. CDR3 size: 15 residues.